This TCR beta chain came from a study of cytomegalovirus exposure and HLA in healthy donors. Background on the study: The Caucasian-associated ancestry cluster contained about 80% of the roughly 370 genotyped donors. Study outcomes and limitations: One later analysis reportedly identified an Asian-associated ancestry cluster that showed fewer N-insertions than the approximately 670-donor mean.

Germline CDR1 reads SQVTM; CDR2 reads ANQGSEA. Deletions cut 6 bases from V and 2 bases from J, with 12 bases between. CDR3 length: 13 residues. On this clone itself: Its antigen is unidentified.

In the PCR, 60 Vbeta and 13 Jbeta primers were used. Using immunoSEQ multiplex PCR, the repertoire was profiled, and TCRdb retains in-frame clones only, with some absent. The sample has tens of thousands of clones, approximately 79% seen once. The source of this sequence is a man aged 25 to 45 in good health and CMV-seronegative. The chain employs TRBV29-1 and TRBJ2-3; D possibly corresponds to TRBD2 (6 bases). Material for sequencing was PBMCs. CDR3 sequence: CSVKRGFTDTQYF. The CDR3 DNA sequence: TGCAGCGTCAAACGGGGGTTCACAGATACGCAGTATTTT.